Listed below are T cell receptor beta chains from one sample, sequenced in a study of cytomegalovirus exposure and HLA in healthy donors. Generated by immunoSEQ multiplex PCR, the TCRdb table keeps only in-frame clones and is missing some. The sample holds 35,000 to 45,000 clones, 63% seen once. The sequenced sample was PBMCs. The receptors come from a man aged 60-69 years in good health and CMV-seropositive. The CDR3 runs from the conserved cysteine through the conserved F or W. Each record gives: J gene, V gene, clone size, D gene, CDR3 DNA, CDR3 protein. D genes are given only for firm matches. Only some rows state a clone size, as once, few, many or a class for expanded clones.

j_gene: TRBJ2-7; v_gene: TRBV18; abundance: -; d_gene: TRBD1; CDR3nt: TGTGCCAGCTCACCCGGGACAGGGGTCATCCACGAGCAGTACTTC; CDR3aa: CASSPGTGVIHEQYF
j_gene: TRBJ2-5; v_gene: TRBV7-9; abundance: few; d_gene: -; CDR3nt: TGTGCCAGCAGCTTCTCCCCGGAAGAGACCCAGTACTTC; CDR3aa: CASSFSPEETQYF
j_gene: TRBJ2-7; v_gene: TRBV5-1; abundance: -; d_gene: TRBD2; CDR3nt: TGCGCCAGCAGACTAGCGGGACGTCCTGAGGACGAGCAGTACTTC; CDR3aa: CASRLAGRPEDEQYF
j_gene: TRBJ1-2; v_gene: TRBV4-2; abundance: -; d_gene: -; CDR3nt: TGTGCCAGCAGCCAAGAGAGCACAGGGTCAGGGGATGGCTACACCTTC; CDR3aa: CASSQESTGSGDGYTF
j_gene: TRBJ1-1; v_gene: TRBV11-2; abundance: few; d_gene: -; CDR3nt: TGTGCCAGCAGCTCGACTGGGGGGGCTAACACTGAAGCTTTCTTT; CDR3aa: CASSSTGGANTEAFF
j_gene: TRBJ2-4; v_gene: TRBV4-3; abundance: -; d_gene: TRBD1; CDR3nt: TGCGCCAGCAGCCCCCGGGACAGGGGGGCTGGCATTCAGTACTTC; CDR3aa: CASSPRDRGAGIQYF
j_gene: TRBJ1-2; v_gene: TRBV5-6; abundance: -; d_gene: TRBD1; CDR3nt: TGTGCCAGCAGTTTTACAGGGGTTGACTATGGCTACACCTTC; CDR3aa: CASSFTGVDYGYTF
j_gene: TRBJ1-5; v_gene: TRBV19; abundance: few; d_gene: -; CDR3nt: TGTGCCAGTAGTATAGCAGGATTGACTAGCAATCAGCCCCAGCATTTT; CDR3aa: CASSIAGLTSNQPQHF
j_gene: TRBJ1-3; v_gene: TRBV30; abundance: -; d_gene: -; CDR3nt: TGTGCCTGGAGGAGGGACAACTCTGGAAACACCATATATTTT; CDR3aa: CAWRRDNSGNTIYF
j_gene: TRBJ2-7; v_gene: TRBV6-5; abundance: few; d_gene: TRBD2; CDR3nt: TGTGCCAGCCAACGGGGGGGGCGCATACCCTACGAGCAGTACTTC; CDR3aa: CASQRGGRIPYEQYF
j_gene: TRBJ1-2; v_gene: TRBV5-1; abundance: -; d_gene: -; CDR3nt: TGCGCCAGCAGCTTGGGTGCCGCAGGTCATGGCTACACCTTC; CDR3aa: CASSLGAAGHGYTF
j_gene: TRBJ2-3; v_gene: TRBV6-4; abundance: -; d_gene: TRBD2; CDR3nt: TGTGCCAGCAGTGACTCCGGGGGGAGCGCAGATACGCAGTATTTT; CDR3aa: CASSDSGGSADTQYF
j_gene: TRBJ2-7; v_gene: TRBV6-5; abundance: -; d_gene: -; CDR3nt: TGCGCCAGCAGTTACTCGGAGGAAATGTACGAGCAGTACTTC; CDR3aa: CASSYSEEMYEQYF
j_gene: TRBJ1-1; v_gene: TRBV4-1; abundance: -; d_gene: -; CDR3nt: TGCGCCAGCAGCCATAGACGCCAAAGGGGCACTGAAGCTTTCTTT; CDR3aa: CASSHRRQRGTEAFF
j_gene: TRBJ2-1; v_gene: TRBV29-1; abundance: -; d_gene: TRBD1; CDR3nt: TGCAGCGCCGGGACAGGGGGATACAATGAGCAGTTCTTC; CDR3aa: CSAGTGGYNEQFF
j_gene: TRBJ2-1; v_gene: TRBV4-2; abundance: -; d_gene: TRBD2; CDR3nt: TGTGCCAGCAGCCAAGTTCTAGCGGGACTTGAGCAGTTCTTC; CDR3aa: CASSQVLAGLEQFF
j_gene: TRBJ2-1; v_gene: TRBV7-3; abundance: few; d_gene: TRBD2; CDR3nt: TGTGCCAGCAGTCCCACCGGGACTAGCGGGAGTGTGATCTACAATGAGCAGTTCTTC; CDR3aa: CASSPTGTSGSVIYNEQFF
j_gene: TRBJ1-2; v_gene: TRBV5-1; abundance: -; d_gene: -; CDR3nt: TGCGCCAGCAGTCCAGGGGATGAGAACTATGGCTACACCTTC; CDR3aa: CASSPGDENYGYTF
j_gene: TRBJ1-5; v_gene: TRBV2; abundance: -; d_gene: TRBD1; CDR3nt: TGTGCCAGCAATGACGGTACAGGGGTAGATCAGCCCCAGCATTTT; CDR3aa: CASNDGTGVDQPQHF
j_gene: TRBJ2-7; v_gene: TRBV2; abundance: -; d_gene: -; CDR3nt: TGTGCCAGCAGTTCTCCGGGGTCGTCCTACGAGCAGTACTTC; CDR3aa: CASSSPGSSYEQYF
j_gene: TRBJ1-3; v_gene: TRBV11-2; abundance: -; d_gene: -; CDR3nt: TGTGCCAGCAGCTCCCCAGGTCGCAGGCGCTCTGGAAACACCATATATTTT; CDR3aa: CASSSPGRRRSGNTIYF
j_gene: TRBJ1-4; v_gene: TRBV7-2; abundance: -; d_gene: TRBD1; CDR3nt: TGTGCCAGCAGCTCAAACCAGGGGGTTGGTGAAAAACTGTTTTTT; CDR3aa: CASSSNQGVGEKLFF
j_gene: TRBJ2-5; v_gene: TRBV5-1; abundance: -; d_gene: -; CDR3nt: TGCGCCAGCAGCTTGGCGGAGACCCAGTACTTC; CDR3aa: CASSLAETQYF
j_gene: TRBJ1-3; v_gene: TRBV28; abundance: few; d_gene: TRBD1; CDR3nt: TGTGCCAGCAGTCTTCAGGGGGCTTGGGGAAACACCATATATTTT; CDR3aa: CASSLQGAWGNTIYF
j_gene: TRBJ2-2; v_gene: TRBV7-9; abundance: -; d_gene: -; CDR3nt: TGTGCCAGCAGCTTACGAAGTGCAGAGAACACCGGGGAGCTGTTTTTT; CDR3aa: CASSLRSAENTGELFF
j_gene: TRBJ2-5; v_gene: TRBV28; abundance: -; d_gene: -; CDR3nt: TGTGCCAGCAGTTTCACTGCCGGCGGGACGTACCAAGAGACCCAGTACTTC; CDR3aa: CASSFTAGGTYQETQYF
j_gene: TRBJ2-1; v_gene: TRBV6-5; abundance: -; d_gene: TRBD1; CDR3nt: TGTGCCGGCAGTCCCGGGACAGGGACCTACAATGAGCAGTTCTTC; CDR3aa: CAGSPGTGTYNEQFF
j_gene: TRBJ1-1; v_gene: TRBV7-2; abundance: -; d_gene: -; CDR3nt: TGTGCCAGCAGCTTACCAGAAAACACTGAAGCTTTCTTT; CDR3aa: CASSLPENTEAFF
j_gene: TRBJ1-5; v_gene: TRBV19; abundance: -; d_gene: -; CDR3nt: TGTGCCAGTAGTTCCGGTGGTCAGGATAGCAATCAGCCCCAGCATTTT; CDR3aa: CASSSGGQDSNQPQHF
j_gene: TRBJ2-1; v_gene: TRBV7-2; abundance: -; d_gene: TRBD2; CDR3nt: TGTGCCAGCAGCTCAGCGGGAGGGTACAATGAGCAGTTCTTC; CDR3aa: CASSSAGGYNEQFF
j_gene: TRBJ2-4; v_gene: TRBV14; abundance: -; d_gene: -; CDR3nt: TGTGCCAGCAGCCAAAGGCTCGGGATAGCCAAAAACATTCAGTACTTC; CDR3aa: CASSQRLGIAKNIQYF